Following are 19 T cell receptor beta chains from one sample sequenced in a study of PD-L1 blockade in urothelial cancer. Assay: immunoSEQ multiplex PCR; the TCRdb copy retains only in-frame clones and omits some. The table includes tens of thousands of clones, 75% to 85% detected once. Time point in this sample: pretreatment peripheral blood. The sample here was PBMCs, taken around atezolizumab (anti-PD-L1) treatment. The source of these receptors is an older man with urothelial cancer.

The chain combines TRBV18 with TRBJ2-3, with D possibly being TRBD2 (6 bases). The CDR3 sequence is 14 residues long. Germline V gene sequence: CDR1 KGHSH, CDR2 LQKENI. Trimming pared 1 base from V and 5 bases from J, leaving 10 bases between. The CDR3 reads CASSPQGLIDTQYF. The CDR3 nucleotides are TGTGCCAGCTCACCACAGGGACTGATAGATACGCAGTATTTT.

The chain is built from TRBV7-2 and TRBJ2-7, with a weak D call TRBD2 (6 bases). V was trimmed by 2 bases and J by 3 bases, leaving 17 bases between them. The germline gives CDR1 SGHTA, CDR2 FQGNSA. The CDR3 length is 16 residues. The CDR3 nucleotides read TGTGCCAGCAGCTTAACGGACTACCAGCCTGTCTACGAGCAGTACTTC. It specifies CASSLTDYQPVYEQYF. The whole variable domain, remainder taken from reference TRBV7-2 and TRBJ2-7, is GAGVSQSPSNKVTEKGKDVELRCDPISGHTALYWYRQSLGQGLEFLIYFQGNSAPDKSGLPSDRFSAERTGGSVSTLTIQRTQQEDSAVYLCASSLTDYQPVYEQYFGPGTRLTVT.

DNA for the CDR3: TGTGCCAGTAGTATAGATCGGGAAGCTTTCTTT. It codes for CASSIDREAFF. The V gene is TRBV19, the J gene TRBJ1-1; D gene unclear. The CDR3 has 11 residues. The germline gives CDR1 LNHDA, CDR2 SQIVND (reference sequence). V shed 0 bases and J shed 8 bases, with 4 bases lying between them.

The genes are TRBV5-6 and TRBJ2-2, with 7 bases fitting TRBD1. Germline trimming cut 1 base from V and 4 bases from J; bases unmatched to any gene: 4. The CDR3 length is 15 residues. Germline CDR1 and CDR2: SGHDT and YYEEEE. This CDR3 is CASSLRQGFTGELFF. CDR3 sequence (DNA): TGTGCCAGCAGCTTGCGACAGGGTTTCACCGGGGAGCTGTTTTTT.

The chain recombines TRBV5-1 with TRBJ1-3; tentatively, D is TRBD1 (6 bases). Trimming took off 3 bases at V and 2 bases at J, with 12 bases between the two ends. CDR1 SGHRS and CDR2 YFSETQ come from the germline V gene. The CDR3 consists of 15 residues. In nucleotides, the CDR3 is TGCGCCAGCAGCTGGGCCGGGGGGCCTGGAAACACCATATATTTT. Translated, it gives CASSWAGGPGNTIYF.

The J gene is TRBJ2-7, the V gene TRBV4-2, with D unresolved. CDR3 length: 13 residues. Germline-derived CDR1 and CDR2 are LGHNA and YNFKEQ. V was cut by 3 bases and J by 0 bases, with 6 bases left in between. The CDR3 loop reads CASSQSSSYEQYF. DNA of the CDR3: TGTGCCAGCAGCCAGAGTAGCTCCTACGAGCAGTACTTC.

This sequence joins TRBV7-9 and TRBJ2-7; TRBD1 matches at 7 bases. The CDR3 consists of 14 residues. V gave up 3 bases and J gave up 4 bases; unmatched junction bases: 6. In germline, CDR1 is SEHNR, CDR2 FQNEAQ (reference sequence). DNA for the CDR3: TGTGCCAGCAGCTTTTCCGGGACAGCATACGAGCAGTACTTC. Amino acid sequence: CASSFSGTAYEQYF.

The gene calls are TRBV10-2 and TRBJ1-4; 10 bases align to TRBD1. The germline V gene has CDR1 WSHSY and CDR2 SAAADI. Germline trimming cut 8 bases from V and 11 bases from J; bases unmatched to any gene: 8. The CDR3 totals 13 residues. CDR3 nucleotide sequence: TGCGCCAGCGGGACAGGGGAACTTGGGAAACTGTTTTTT. Amino acid sequence: CASGTGELGKLFF.

This sequence joins TRBV7-9 and TRBJ2-2, with D perhaps matching TRBD1 (6 bases). The CDR3 length is 14 residues. Trimming took off 2 bases at V and 5 bases at J, with 9 bases between the two ends. Per the germline V gene, CDR1 is SEHNR and CDR2 is FQNEAQ (reference sequence). DNA for the CDR3: TGTGCCAGCAGCTTATACAGGGAAACCGGGGAGCTGTTTTTT. Its protein is CASSLYRETGELFF.

In this sample, this clone turned up once. This chain uses TRBV6-5 with TRBJ2-3; TRBD2 aligns across 11 bases. The germline V gene encodes CDR1 MNHEY and CDR2 SVGAGI. Trimming cost V 6 bases and J 1 base; bases outside gene matches: 3. The CDR3 totals 15 residues. Here the CDR3 DNA reads TGTGCCAGCAGATTGGGACTAGCGGGCACAGATACGCAGTATTTT. It yields the protein CASRLGLAGTDTQYF.

This clone was seen a few times. The chain joins TRBV2 to TRBJ2-1; D is possibly TRBD2 (6 bases). The CDR3 loop spans 12 amino acids. The germline V and J ends were trimmed by 5 bases and 9 bases, with 11 bases remaining between them. Germline V gives CDR1 SNHLY, CDR2 FYNNEI. The CDR3 region is CASSFLGGEQFF. The CDR3 DNA reads as TGTGCCAGCAGTTTCTTGGGGGGTGAGCAGTTCTTC.

V gene TRBV15 combines with J gene TRBJ2-1; D perhaps matches TRBD2 (6 bases). This CDR3 region has 15 residues. CDR1 LNHNV and CDR2 YYDKDF come from the germline V gene (reference sequence). The V end was cut by 0 bases, the J end by 5 bases, with 11 bases between. The CDR3 region has the DNA TGTGCCACCAGCAGAGACGGGAGTACGGACAATGAGCAGTTCTTC. It codes for CATSRDGSTDNEQFF.

This rearrangement joins TRBV9 to TRBJ1-1; D is undetermined. In germline, CDR1 is SGDLS, CDR2 YYNGEE. V was pared by 1 base and J by 1 base, with 8 bases between. The CDR3 loop spans 14 amino acids. The CDR3 loop reads CASSVTVGNTEAFF. The CDR3 nucleotides are TGTGCCAGCAGCGTAACGGTTGGGAACACTGAAGCTTTCTTT. Filled out from reference TRBV9 and TRBJ1-1, the complete variable domain reads DSGVTQTPKHLITATGQRVTLRCSPRSGDLSVYWYQQSLDQGLQFLIQYYNGEERAKGNILERFSAQQFPDLHSELNLSSLELGDSALYFCASSVTVGNTEAFFGQGTRLTVV.

Concerning this clone itself: Distinct nucleotide sequences in the sample also encode this CDR3. The chain combines TRBV6-6 with TRBJ1-4; D gene uncertain. The CDR3 spans 16 residues. Germline CDR1 and CDR2: MNHNY and SVGAGI (reference sequence). With 6 bases removed from V and 2 bases from J, the gap between germline ends came to 16 bases. The CDR3: CASSPAGRGTNEKLFF. The CDR3 nucleotides read TGTGCCAGCAGCCCCGCTGGGCGAGGGACTAATGAAAAACTGTTTTTT.

The V call is TRBV6-5, the J call TRBJ1-1, with D perhaps TRBD1 (5 bases). The CDR3 runs to 15 residues. The V gene lost 2 bases and the J gene lost 3 bases, with 13 bases spanning the gap. The germline V gene has CDR1 MNHEY and CDR2 SVGAGI. CDR3 nucleotide sequence: TGTGCCAGCAGTTACACCCCCTGGGGGGACACTGAAGCTTTCTTT. Its protein is CASSYTPWGDTEAFF.

This clone was seen just once. The rearrangement links TRBV7-9 to TRBJ1-6; D not certain. The CDR3 covers 17 residues. Per the germline V gene, CDR1 is SEHNR and CDR2 is FQNEAQ (reference sequence). The germline V and J ends were trimmed by 2 bases and 7 bases, with 18 bases remaining between them. The CDR3 DNA follows: TGTGCCAGCAGCTTAAGCCGGGGTAGGTGGATCAATTCACCCCTCCACTTT. Amino acid sequence: CASSLSRGRWINSPLHF.

This clone was counted once. The CDR3 DNA is TGTGCCAGCAGCTTAGTGACAGCTAACTATGGCTACACCTTC. This translates into CASSLVTANYGYTF. The chain carries TRBV7-9 and TRBJ1-2, with D possibly matching TRBD1 (5 bases). Looked up from germline, CDR1 is SEHNR and CDR2 is FQNEAQ (reference sequence). This CDR3 comprises 14 residues. Trimming stripped 1 base from V and 0 bases from J, with 6 bases between.

The chain joins TRBV6-4 to TRBJ1-5, with D possibly matching TRBD1 (5 bases). Germline-derived CDR1 and CDR2 are MRHNA and SNTAGT. The CDR3 is 15 amino acids. Trimming took off 2 bases at V and 3 bases at J, with 11 bases between the two ends. The CDR3 is CASSDTGGLNQPQHF. DNA of the CDR3: TGTGCCAGCAGTGACACGGGGGGACTCAATCAGCCCCAGCATTTT.

In this sample, this clone turned up once. The chain recombines TRBV6-1 with TRBJ2-2; TRBD2 matches 14 bases. Germline values: CDR1 MNHNS, CDR2 SASEGT. The CDR3 covers 15 residues. Trimming took 10 bases from V and 7 from J; bases not matched to a gene: 8. CDR3 amino acids: CATKTSGGEGGELFF. The CDR3 DNA reads as TGTGCCACCAAGACTAGCGGGGGGGAAGGCGGGGAGCTGTTTTTT.